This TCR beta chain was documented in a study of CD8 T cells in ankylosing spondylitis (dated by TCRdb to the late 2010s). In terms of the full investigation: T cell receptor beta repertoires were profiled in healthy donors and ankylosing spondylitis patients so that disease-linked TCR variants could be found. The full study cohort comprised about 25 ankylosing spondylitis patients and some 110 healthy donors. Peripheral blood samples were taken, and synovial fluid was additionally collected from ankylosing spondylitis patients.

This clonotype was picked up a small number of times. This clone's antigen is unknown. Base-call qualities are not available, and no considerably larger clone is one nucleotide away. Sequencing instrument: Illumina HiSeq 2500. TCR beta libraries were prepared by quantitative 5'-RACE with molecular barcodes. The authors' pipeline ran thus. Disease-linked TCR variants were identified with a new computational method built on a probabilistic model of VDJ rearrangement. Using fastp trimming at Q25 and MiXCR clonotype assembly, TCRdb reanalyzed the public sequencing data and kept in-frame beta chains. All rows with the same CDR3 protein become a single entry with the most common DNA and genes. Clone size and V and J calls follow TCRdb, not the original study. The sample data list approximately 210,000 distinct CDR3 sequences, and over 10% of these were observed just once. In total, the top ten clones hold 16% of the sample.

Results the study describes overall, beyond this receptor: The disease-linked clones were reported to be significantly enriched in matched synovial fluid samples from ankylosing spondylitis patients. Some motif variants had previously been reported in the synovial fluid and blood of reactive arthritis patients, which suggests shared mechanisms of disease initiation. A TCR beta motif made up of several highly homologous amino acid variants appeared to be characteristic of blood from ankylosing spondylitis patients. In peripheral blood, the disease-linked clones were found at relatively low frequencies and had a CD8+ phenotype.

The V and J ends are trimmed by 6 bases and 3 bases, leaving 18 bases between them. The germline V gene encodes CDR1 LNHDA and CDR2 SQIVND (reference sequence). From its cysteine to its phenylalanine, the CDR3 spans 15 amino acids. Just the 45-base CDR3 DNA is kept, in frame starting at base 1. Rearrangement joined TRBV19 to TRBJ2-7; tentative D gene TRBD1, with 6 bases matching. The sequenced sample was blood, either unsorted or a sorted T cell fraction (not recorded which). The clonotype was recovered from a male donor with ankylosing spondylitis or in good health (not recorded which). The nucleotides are TGTGCCAGTAGCCTTGAGACAGGAGTGAGCTACGAGCAGTACTTC. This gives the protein CASSLETGVSYEQYF.